The rows below give T cell receptor beta chains drawn from one sample of a study of cytomegalovirus exposure and HLA in healthy donors. Measured with immunoSEQ multiplex PCR; TCRdb has only the in-frame clones, and not every one. The data show some 130,000 clones, with about 80% seen just once and less than 1.5% held by the top ten. The sequenced sample consisted of PBMCs. The receptors derive from a male donor in good health and CMV-seropositive. Both conserved end residues are part of each CDR3. The D gene is left open where the match is weak. Expanded clones are given a class, and other clones once, few, many or no size at all.

NA	TRBJ2-2	many	TRBV6-1	TGTGCCAGCAGTGAAGAGGGAGGGGGCACCGGGGAGCTGTTTTTT	CASSEEGGGTGELFF
TRBD2	TRBJ2-7	NA	TRBV9	TGTGCCAGCAGCGTAGCGGGAGGCTTTGCCGAGCAGTACTTC	CASSVAGGFAEQYF
NA	TRBJ2-7	NA	TRBV7-9	TGTGCCAGCAGCTTAACAGGGGGGGCCTACGAGCAGTACTTC	CASSLTGGAYEQYF
NA	TRBJ1-1	once	TRBV19	TGTGCCAGTAGTATTTCACCCCTCGTCGGGGACACTGAAGCTTTCTTT	CASSISPLVGDTEAFF
NA	TRBJ2-7	NA	TRBV15	TGTGCCACCAGCAGAGGAGGCCTAGGCTACGAGCAGTACTTC	CATSRGGLGYEQYF
NA	TRBJ1-2	NA	TRBV30	TGTGCCTGGAACGGGGTCGGAAACTATGGCTACACCTTC	CAWNGVGNYGYTF
TRBD2	TRBJ2-1	NA	TRBV27	TGTGCCAGCAGTTGGGGACTAGCGGTGTACAATGAGCAGTTCTTC	CASSWGLAVYNEQFF
TRBD2	TRBJ2-5	NA	TRBV4-2	TGTGCCAGCAGCCAAACTGGCGGGGGGACGCAAGAGACCCAGTACTTC	CASSQTGGGTQETQYF
TRBD1	TRBJ2-4	NA	TRBV6-5	TGTGCCAGCAGTTACGGGACAGGGGGGGCCATTCAGTACTTC	CASSYGTGGAIQYF
TRBD2	TRBJ2-1	few	TRBV2	TGTGCCAGCAGACCTGGACTAGCGGGGGGGGCCAATGAGCAGTTCTTC	CASRPGLAGGANEQFF
NA	TRBJ2-1	NA	TRBV6-1	TGTGCCAGCAGTGAGATGAAGAGCGGGAATGAGCAGTTCTTC	CASSEMKSGNEQFF
NA	TRBJ1-5	NA	TRBV27	TGTGCCAGCAGTTTATGGGGAGGGGCCGGTCAGCCCCAGCATTTT	CASSLWGGAGQPQHF
NA	TRBJ2-5	NA	TRBV20-1	TGCAGTGCTAGTTCGGAGGCCCAGTACTTC	CSASSEAQYF
TRBD2	TRBJ2-7	NA	TRBV4-3	TGCGCCAGCAGCCAATTTCTGGTGACTAGCGGGAGCATCGAGCAGTACTTC	CASSQFLVTSGSIEQYF
TRBD1	TRBJ1-2	NA	TRBV6-5	TGTGCCAGCAGTTACCGGTCAGGGGGAGGTTATGGCTACACCTTC	CASSYRSGGGYGYTF
NA	TRBJ2-7	NA	TRBV27	TGTGCCAGCAGCCCGGACTCTCGCGAGCAGTACTTC	CASSPDSREQYF
NA	TRBJ2-1	NA	TRBV9	TGTGCCAGTTCCCGACAGGAGATCTACAATGAGCAGTTCTTC	CASSRQEIYNEQFF
NA	TRBJ2-1	once	TRBV5-6	TGTGCCAGCAGCTTGGGGGGAGGCAGCTCCTACAATGAGCAGTTCTTC	CASSLGGGSSYNEQFF
NA	TRBJ1-6	NA	TRBV18	TGTGCCAGCTCACTCCTACGTGGTACGGATTCACCCCTCCACTTT	CASSLLRGTDSPLHF